This T cell receptor beta chain was identified in a study of response to subunit inactivated influenza vaccine. Study results and limitations: The authors offered the suggestion that each seasonal influenza vaccination recruits few new T cells.

Notes on this clonotype: Its target is not known.

TCRdb reanalysed the RT-PCR reads using MiXCR and keeps one entry per CDR3 protein. The sample includes 500,000 to 600,000 distinct CDR3 sequences, more than 15% seen only once; the top ten take 3%. The ends lost 5 bases at V and 1 base at J; junction bases unmatched: 4. The germline CDR1 and CDR2 sequences are SGHTS and YDEGEE. The CDR3 loop spans 14 amino acids. This specimen consisted of CD4+ T cells sorted from PBMCs, obtained about 23 months after vaccination. This TCR came from a man aged 45 to 75 who received an inactivated influenza vaccine. The rearrangement uses TRBV5-8 and TRBJ1-1; TRBD1 aligns across 8 bases. The CDR3 sequence: CASRWTGSNTEAFF. In DNA form, the CDR3 reads TGTGCCAGCAGATGGACAGGGTCGAACACTGAAGCTTTCTTT. The variable domain in full, completed from reference TRBV5-8 and TRBJ1-1, reads EAGVTQSPTHLIKTRGQQATLRCSPISGHTSVYWYQQALGLGLQFLLWYDEGEERNRGNFPPRFSGRQFPNYSSELNVNALELEDSALYLCASRWTGSNTEAFFGQGTRLTVV.